This T cell receptor beta chain is drawn from a study of blood T cell repertoires in COVID-19. Study-level background: The samples span acute and convalescent COVID-19 from the United States, Italy and Spain. Nucleic acid was either cDNA or gDNA, and it came from T cells, B-cell-depleted T cells, or PBMCs.

Deletions cut 0 bases from V and 8 bases from J, with 8 bases between. The CDR3 extends over 12 amino acids. Germline V gene data show CDR1 as SGHRS and CDR2 as YFSETQ. Original processing methods: Counts of nucleated cells, estimated from reference gene primer amplification, were obtained. The repertoire was sequenced with immunoSEQ multiplex PCR; TCRdb's copy has only in-frame clones and lacks some. V and J calls plus clone size are reproduced from that table; the DNA served to infer D and trimming. The sample lists 50,000 to 70,000 clones; 79% were seen once. V and J are TRBV5-1 and TRBJ1-2; weak D call: TRBD1 (5 bases). The clonotype was recovered from a man aged 60-69 years with acute or convalescent COVID-19. The sequenced sample was peripheral blood. CDR3 bases: TGCGCCAGCAGCTTGGAAGGGGCAGGCTACACCTTC. This encodes CASSLEGAGYTF.